This TCR beta chain comes out of a study of blood T cell repertoires in COVID-19. Study-wide context: From the United States, Italy and Spain came samples of acute and convalescent COVID-19. In each case, the material was cDNA or gDNA derived from T cells, B-cell-depleted T cells, or PBMCs.

Per germline, CDR1 LNHDA and CDR2 SQIVND (reference sequence). Trimming at V came to 7 bases and at J to 4 bases, leaving 10 bases not matched to a gene. The CDR3 runs 15 residues. In the source study's methods: How many nucleated cells were present was estimated from reference gene primer amplification. TCRdb's copy holds only in-frame clones and misses some; the assay was immunoSEQ multiplex PCR. The V and J calls and the clone size are those of that table, but D and trimming were determined from the DNA. The sample carries about 280,000 clones, approximately 78% recorded once. A COVID-19 case had been met by exposed participants during the 2 weeks before study entry.

This TCR came from a man aged 40-55 years who had been exposed to COVID-19. Sequencing was carried out using PBMCs or T cells enriched from blood (not recorded which). The chain uses TRBV19 and TRBJ1-5; 7 nucleotides match TRBD1. DNA for the CDR3: TGTGCCAGTACCCTGGGGACAGACTATAATCAGCCCCAGCATTTT. Protein: CASTLGTDYNQPQHF.